The 24 T cell receptor beta chains below were found in one sample sequenced in a study of blood T cells in healthy people across ages. Sample-barcoded 5' priming and a J-beta primer mix drove a second PCR of roughly 7 to 11 cycles. TCRdb redid the calling of the 5' RACE reads with MiXCR, one entry per CDR3 protein. The sample has roughly 1,700,000 distinct CDR3 sequences, about 30% seen once; the top ten hold roughly 8%. The source material was blood. The receptors shown here come from a woman aged 30 to 39 in good health.

The chain recombines TRBV19 with TRBJ1-1; D ambiguous. Between the trimmed V and J ends, which lost 5 bases and 0 bases, there was a span of 13 bases. This CDR3 is built from 15 residues. Germline V gene data show CDR1 as LNHDA and CDR2 as SQIVND (reference sequence). The CDR3 DNA reads TGTGCCAGTAGTCTTCGGGGATCCATGAACACTGAAGCTTTCTTT. Protein product: CASSLRGSMNTEAFF.

V usage is TRBV1 and J usage is TRBJ2-1. TRBV1 is noted as a pseudogene. The CDR3 sequence is 10 residues long. Written as DNA, the CDR3 is TGCACCAGCGCCGCGGAGGAGCAGTTCTTC. Translating gives CTSAAEEQFF.

The V call is TRBV7-9, the J call TRBJ1-1; the D is unclear. Germline values: CDR1 SEHNR, CDR2 FQNEAQ (reference sequence). The CDR3 consists of 12 residues. V was pared by 1 base and J by 3 bases, with 3 bases between. The CDR3 DNA is TGTGCCAGCAGCTTAGACGACACTGAAGCTTTCTTT. This gives the protein CASSLDDTEAFF.

This clonotype has only a few counts. The CDR3 spells CATSRPTGVQPQHF. As DNA, the CDR3 is TGTGCCACCAGCAGACCTACAGGGGTCCAGCCCCAGCATTTT. The chain employs TRBV15 and TRBJ1-5; 7 positions agree with TRBD1. V shed 2 bases, J shed 7 bases, and the junction held 5 bases outside the gene matches. This CDR3 region has 14 residues. Germline CDR1 is LNHNV and CDR2 is YYDKDF (reference sequence).

Remarks on this clonotype: A clone one base away is much larger, so this may be a read error. The chain is built from TRBV20-1 and TRBJ2-1; no reliable D call. The V end lost 5 bases, the J end lost 2 bases, and 13 bases lay between the germline ends. The CDR3 runs to 14 residues. Germline CDR1 reads DFQATT; CDR2 reads SNEGSKA (reference sequence). CDR3 nucleotide sequence: TGCAGTGCTCAGGCAGGAGCCACCTACAATGAGCAGTTCTTC. Residues: CSAQAGATYNEQFF.

There are a few counts of this clonotype. Being one base from a much bigger clone, this may be a read error. The genes are TRBV5-5 and TRBJ2-1; maybe TRBD1 (6 bases). The CDR3 spans 15 residues. Germline CDR1 is SGHKS and CDR2 is YYEKEE (reference sequence). The V and J ends lost 3 bases and 3 bases respectively, with 13 bases between them. In DNA, the CDR3 is TGTGCCAGCAGCTCAGCAGGGGCAGTCTACAATGAGCAGTTCTTC. This gives the protein CASSSAGAVYNEQFF.

The chain has TRBV6-5 and TRBJ1-2; D is unresolved. Germline V CDR1 and CDR2: MNHEY, SVGAGI. CDR3 length equals 10 residues. The V end lost 2 bases, the J end lost 6 bases, and 1 base lay between the germline ends. This CDR3 is CASSYNGYTF. The CDR3 nucleotides are TGTGCCAGCAGTTACAATGGCTACACCTTC.

This clonotype appeared many times. The CDR3 sequence: CASSWDSSSGANVLTF. The CDR3 DNA follows: TGTGCCAGCAGTTGGGACAGCAGCTCTGGGGCCAACGTCCTGACTTTC. The genes are TRBV28 and TRBJ2-6, with 7 bases fitting TRBD1. V was pared by 4 bases and J by 0 bases, with 3 bases of the junction left unmatched. The CDR3 sequence is 16 residues long. Germline V gene data show CDR1 as MDHEN and CDR2 as SYDVKM.

This clonotype was counted between two and nine times. The V call is TRBV20-1, the J call TRBJ1-5; no reliable D call. V was clipped by 4 bases and J by 2 bases, with 12 bases between them. Germline V gene sequence: CDR1 DFQATT, CDR2 SNEGSKA (reference sequence). The CDR3 has 14 residues. Here the CDR3 DNA reads TGCAGTGCTACGACTCTTCTGGGCAATCAGCCCCAGCATTTT. Protein product: CSATTLLGNQPQHF.

This clonotype was picked up a small number of times. The rearrangement joins TRBV30 to TRBJ2-4, with no clear D. The better agreement between TRBJ2-7 and the DNA end casts doubt on the J call. CDR1 is GTSNPN, CDR2 SVGIG, per germline (reference sequence). This CDR3 is 11 amino acids long. This chain's CDR3 is CAWRTTYEQYF. The CDR3 region has the DNA TGTGCCTGGAGAACGACCTACGAGCAGTACTTC.

This clonotype was counted a few times. This sequence joins TRBV5-6 and TRBJ2-3; 12 bases fit TRBD2. This CDR3 comprises 20 residues. Unmatched junction bases numbered 17, after V lost 2 bases and J lost 4 bases. Germline assignment: CDR1 SGHDT and CDR2 YYEEEE. As DNA, the CDR3 is TGTGCCAGCAGCTTCCCTCTGGATCGACTAGCGGGGGCTCCGGCAGATACGCAGTATTTT. Protein sequence: CASSFPLDRLAGAPADTQYF.

This clonotype was detected a few times. The chain employs TRBV18 and TRBJ2-1, with D perhaps given as TRBD1 or TRBD2 (5 bases each). The CDR3 is 15 residues long. Trimming removed 2 bases from V and 10 bases from J, with 18 bases in between. CDR1 and CDR2 (germline): KGHSH, LQKENI. CDR3 DNA: TGTGCCAGCTCACCAGCAGGACTTATGCAGGGCGAGCAGTTCTTC. It encodes CASSPAGLMQGEQFF.

J is TRBJ2-1 and V is TRBV5-1; TRBD2 matches at 10 bases. CDR1 and CDR2 from the germline V gene are SGHRS and YFSETQ. The CDR3 extends over 16 amino acids. J gave up 7 bases and V 4 bases, and 11 bases lay outside the gene matches. The CDR3 DNA reads as TGCGCCAGCAGCCCCCCCGGAGTAGCGGGGGGTAATGAGCAGTTCTTC. It translates to CASSPPGVAGGNEQFF.

The rearrangement uses TRBV15 and TRBJ2-7; D unclear. Trimming pared 0 bases from V and 6 bases from J, leaving 15 bases between. This CDR3 is built from 15 residues. Germline CDR1 LNHNV, CDR2 YYDKDF (reference sequence). CDR3 sequence reads: CATSREAIRWGEQYF. CDR3 bases: TGTGCCACCAGCAGAGAAGCTATCCGGTGGGGCGAGCAGTACTTC.

This clonotype was counted a few times. Compared with germline, one end of the junction differs, possibly owing to a read error. The V and J genes are TRBV4-3 and TRBJ1-2; D is unclear. The germline V gene has CDR1 LGHNA and CDR2 YSLEER. The CDR3 is 15 residues long. CDR3: CASSQELGVNYGCTF. The CDR3 nucleotides are TGCGCCAGCAGCCAAGAATTAGGAGTTAACTATGGCTGCACCTTC.

The J gene is TRBJ1-2, the V gene TRBV18; D might be TRBD1 (6 bases). The CDR3 totals 18 residues. V lost 4 bases to trimming and J lost 0 bases, with 21 bases between them. The germline gives CDR1 KGHSH, CDR2 LQKENI. CDR3 sequence (DNA): TGTGCCAGCTCACTAAAGGGGGACATGAGCATCACTAACTATGGCTACACCTTC. This gives the protein CASSLKGDMSITNYGYTF.

CDR3 amino acids: CASSWDGRADTQYF. Written as DNA, the CDR3 is TGTGCCAGCAGCTGGGACGGGAGGGCAGATACGCAGTATTTT. The chain recombines TRBV7-9 with TRBJ2-3; 8 bases match TRBD2. This CDR3 spans 14 amino acids. In germline, CDR1 is SEHNR, CDR2 FQNEAQ (reference sequence). J was trimmed by 4 bases and V by 4 bases; bases with no gene match: 4.

This clonotype turned up a few times. This chain uses TRBV28 with TRBJ1-6; D gene ambiguous. The germline V gene encodes CDR1 MDHEN and CDR2 SYDVKM. Trimming took off 8 bases at V and 9 bases at J, with 11 bases between the two ends. The CDR3 has 12 residues. For the CDR3, the DNA is TGTGCCAGCCAGCGGTCTAGTTCACCCCTCCACTTT. Translation gives CASQRSSSPLHF.

The chain carries TRBV5-1 and TRBJ1-1, with D possibly TRBD1 on 5 matching bases. Germline V gene data show CDR1 as SGHRS and CDR2 as YFSETQ. V was cut by 4 bases and J by 4 bases, with 17 bases left in between. The length of the CDR3 is 15 residues. This CDR3 reads CASSLGGGGTTEAFF. CDR3 sequence (DNA): TGCGCCAGCAGCCTGGGGGGGGGTGGTACCACTGAAGCTTTCTTT.

In this sample, this clonotype turned up a few times. The J gene is TRBJ2-6, the V gene TRBV12-3 or TRBV12-4; no firm D call. V was clipped by 6 bases and J by 0 bases, with 9 bases between them. The CDR3 totals 15 residues. CDR3: CASSGPGSGANVLTF. DNA for the CDR3: TGTGCCAGCAGCGGCCCTGGCTCTGGGGCCAACGTCCTGACTTTC.

This clonotype has a handful of counts. This rearrangement joins TRBV7-9 to TRBJ2-3; D perhaps matches TRBD1 (5 bases). V was shortened by 3 bases and J by 7 bases, with 17 bases between the two germline ends. This CDR3 is built from 15 residues. Germline V lookup: CDR1 SEHNR, CDR2 FQNEAQ (reference sequence). Here the CDR3 reads CASSFSEGMGHTQYF. The CDR3 DNA sequence: TGTGCCAGCAGCTTCTCTGAAGGGATGGGGCATACGCAGTATTTT.

V is TRBV6-5 and J is TRBJ2-1; 8 bases map to TRBD2. The CDR3 loop spans 15 amino acids. Germline CDR1 and CDR2: MNHEY and SVGAGI. The V segment lost 2 bases and the J segment 5 bases; nucleotides outside the gene matches: 5. CDR3 sequence: CASSYGSGVNNEQFF. DNA of the CDR3: TGTGCCAGCAGTTACGGTAGCGGGGTGAACAATGAGCAGTTCTTC.

This clonotype was detected only a few times. The chain couples TRBV20-1 to TRBJ1-3; D ambiguous. CDR3 size: 12 residues. The V gene's germline CDR1 is DFQATT and CDR2 SNEGSKA (reference sequence). V dropped 3 bases and J dropped 8 bases, with 11 bases sitting between them. This chain's CDR3 is CSASAFEDTIYF. CDR3 nucleotides: TGCAGTGCTAGCGCCTTTGAGGACACCATATATTTT.

This clonotype was detected a few times. The CDR3 loop reads CASSVGSGPQETQYF. The CDR3 coding sequence is TGTGCCAGCAGCGTAGGGTCCGGACCCCAAGAGACCCAGTACTTC. J is TRBJ2-5 and V is TRBV9; D not certain. The CDR3 runs to 15 residues. The V end was cut by 0 bases, the J end by 1 base, with 10 bases between. The germline V gene encodes CDR1 SGDLS and CDR2 YYNGEE.